This passage covers 12 T cell receptor beta chains from one sample sequenced in a study of cytotoxic CD8 clonotypes in ibrutinib-treated CLL. The repertoire was sequenced with immunoSEQ multiplex PCR; TCRdb's copy has only in-frame clones and lacks some. Here the sample spans about 330,000 clones, roughly 70% being singletons. The source material was PBMCs, sampled after 36 months of ibrutinib treatment. These receptors were taken from a human donor with chronic lymphocytic leukemia.

The chain uses TRBV13 and TRBJ2-1; D is perhaps TRBD2 (6 bases). Germline CDR1 PRHDT, CDR2 FYEKMQ (reference sequence). The CDR3 has 16 amino acids. V was cut by 2 bases and J by 5 bases, with 16 bases left in between. CDR3 in amino acids: CASSLRTAGRNNEQFF. In nucleotides, the CDR3 is TGTGCCAGCAGCTTAAGGACGGCGGGAAGGAACAATGAGCAGTTCTTC.

The gene calls are TRBV12-5 and TRBJ2-2; 14 nucleotides agree with TRBD2. CDR1 is LGHNT and CDR2 is FRNRAP in the germline V gene. After removal of 4 bases from V and 7 bases from J, the junction contained 5 bases not matched to a gene. The CDR3 is 16 amino acids. The CDR3 loop reads CASGWTSGGSSGELFF. The CDR3 nucleotides are TGTGCTAGTGGTTGGACTAGCGGGGGGTCAAGCGGGGAGCTGTTTTTT.

The chain couples TRBV7-2 to TRBJ2-7, with D possibly called TRBD1 or TRBD2 (5 bases each). The germline CDR1 and CDR2 sequences are SGHTA and FQGNSA. This CDR3 spans 16 amino acids. Deletions cut 0 bases from V and 0 bases from J, with 12 bases between. CDR3 protein: CASSLAWGPYSYEQYF. Here the CDR3 DNA reads TGTGCCAGCAGCTTAGCGTGGGGACCTTACTCCTACGAGCAGTACTTC.

This sequence joins TRBV28 and TRBJ1-4; 10 nucleotides match TRBD1. Germline V gene data show CDR1 as MDHEN and CDR2 as SYDVKM. This CDR3 is 16 amino acids long. J lost 6 bases, V lost 7 bases, and 11 bases had no gene match. The CDR3 DNA is TGTGCCAGCAATCCGCCACCGGGACAGGGGTATGAAAAACTGTTTTTT. This sequence encodes CASNPPPGQGYEKLFF. The whole variable domain, remainder taken from reference TRBV28 and TRBJ1-4, is DVKVTQSSRYLVKRTGEKVFLECVQDMDHENMFWYRQDPGLGLRLIYFSYDVKMKEKGDIPEGYSVSREKKERFSLILESASTNQTSMYLCASNPPPGQGYEKLFFGSGTQLSVL.

CDR3 nucleotide sequence: TGTGCCAGCACCAAGGGGGTCGGCTCCTACGAGCAGTACTTC. It codes for CASTKGVGSYEQYF. This chain links TRBV6-5 with TRBJ2-7, with D perhaps matching TRBD1 (6 bases). This CDR3 region has 14 residues. Per germline, CDR1 MNHEY and CDR2 SVGAGI. The V gene lost 7 bases and the J gene lost 0 bases, with 13 bases spanning the gap.

The sample holds one count of this clone. The J gene is TRBJ2-1, the V gene TRBV19, with 13 bases matching TRBD2. Germline V lookup: CDR1 LNHDA, CDR2 SQIVND (reference sequence). The CDR3 length is 15 residues. Trimming at V came to 6 bases and at J to 6 bases, leaving 5 bases not matched to a gene. The CDR3 loop reads CASSPRTSGSNEQFF. In nucleotides, the CDR3 is TGTGCCAGTAGCCCCCGGACTAGCGGGAGCAATGAGCAGTTCTTC.

J is TRBJ2-2 and V is TRBV4-1; D tentatively reads TRBD1 or TRBD2 (5 bases each). CDR1 MGHRA and CDR2 YSYEKL come from the germline V gene. The CDR3 length is 16 residues. V shed 2 bases and J shed 5 bases, with 15 bases lying between them. Here the CDR3 reads CASSQSGTPGTGELFF. CDR3 coding DNA: TGCGCCAGCAGCCAATCCGGGACCCCTGGAACCGGGGAGCTGTTTTTT.

The chain recombines TRBV9 with TRBJ1-5; 7 nucleotides match TRBD1. V was pared by 0 bases and J by 3 bases, with 6 bases of the junction left unmatched. The CDR3 covers 16 residues. Looked up from germline, CDR1 is SGDLS and CDR2 is YYNGEE. The CDR3, as DNA: TGTGCCAGCAGCGTAGGTCCAGGGGGGTTCAATCAGCCCCAGCATTTT. As protein: CASSVGPGGFNQPQHF.

The J gene is TRBJ2-1, the V gene TRBV5-1; 7 positions agree with TRBD1. Trimming at V came to 4 bases and at J to 5 bases, leaving 12 bases not matched to a gene. The CDR3 has 16 residues. Germline V gene lookup returns CDR1 SGHRS and CDR2 YFSETQ. CDR3 sequence (DNA): TGCGCCAGCAGCAGGTACCGGGACAGAGTGGACAATGAGCAGTTCTTC. Its protein is CASSRYRDRVDNEQFF. The full variable domain, with the rest looked up from reference TRBV5-1 and TRBJ2-1, is KAGVTQTPRYLIKTRGQQVTLSCSPISGHRSVSWYQQTPGQGLQFLFEYFSETQRNKGNFPGRFSGRQFSNSRSEMNVSTLELGDSALYLCASSRYRDRVDNEQFFGPGTRLTVL.

The CDR3 DNA follows: TGTGCCATCGGCCAGGGGGCGAACACCGGGGAGCTGTTTTTT. The encoded protein is CAIGQGANTGELFF. The chain carries TRBV10-3 and TRBJ2-2, with 7 bases identical to TRBD1. V lost 8 bases to trimming and J lost 0 bases; unmatched junction nucleotides: 3. The CDR3 is 14 residues long. Germline V gene data show CDR1 as ENHRY and CDR2 as SYGVKD.

This clone appeared once. The junction and the germline gene differ at one end; a read error may be behind it. The DNA of the CDR3 is TGTGCCAGCAGTTTAATCCAGGGGGCAACTGGCCACACCTTC. Its translation: CASSLIQGATGHTF. The chain employs TRBV28 and TRBJ1-2, with 8 bases fitting TRBD1. Germline loops: CDR1 MDHEN, CDR2 SYDVKM. The CDR3 length is 14 residues.

This clone was counted between two and nine times. V usage is TRBV18 and J usage is TRBJ2-7; the D gene is possibly TRBD1 (6 bases). Between the trimmed V and J ends, which lost 6 bases and 0 bases, there was a span of 9 bases. The CDR3 covers 13 residues. Germline V lookup: CDR1 KGHSH, CDR2 LQKENI. CDR3 residues: CASSLGASYEQYF. DNA of the CDR3: TGTGCCAGCTCCCTGGGGGCCTCCTACGAGCAGTACTTC.